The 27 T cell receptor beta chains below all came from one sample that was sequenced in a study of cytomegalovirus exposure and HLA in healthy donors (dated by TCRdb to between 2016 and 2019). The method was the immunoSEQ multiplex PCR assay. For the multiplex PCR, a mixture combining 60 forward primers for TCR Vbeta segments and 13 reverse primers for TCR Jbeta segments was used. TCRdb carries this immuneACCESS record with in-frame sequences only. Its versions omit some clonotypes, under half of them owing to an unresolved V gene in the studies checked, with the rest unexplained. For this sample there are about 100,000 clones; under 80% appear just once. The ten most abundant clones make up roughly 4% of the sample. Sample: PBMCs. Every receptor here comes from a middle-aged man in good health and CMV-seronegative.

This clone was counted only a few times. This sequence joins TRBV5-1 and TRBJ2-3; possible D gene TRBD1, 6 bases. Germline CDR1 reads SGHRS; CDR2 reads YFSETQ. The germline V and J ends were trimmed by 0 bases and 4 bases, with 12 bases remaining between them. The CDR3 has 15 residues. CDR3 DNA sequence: TGCGCCAGCAGCTTGGTGGGGGCCCCTCCAGATACGCAGTATTTT. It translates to CASSLVGAPPDTQYF.

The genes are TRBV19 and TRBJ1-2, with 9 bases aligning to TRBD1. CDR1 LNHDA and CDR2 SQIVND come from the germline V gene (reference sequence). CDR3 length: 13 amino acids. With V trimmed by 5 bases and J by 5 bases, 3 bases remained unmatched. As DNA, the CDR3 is TGTGCCAGTAGTGGAGGACAGGGGTATGGCTACACCTTC. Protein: CASSGGQGYGYTF.

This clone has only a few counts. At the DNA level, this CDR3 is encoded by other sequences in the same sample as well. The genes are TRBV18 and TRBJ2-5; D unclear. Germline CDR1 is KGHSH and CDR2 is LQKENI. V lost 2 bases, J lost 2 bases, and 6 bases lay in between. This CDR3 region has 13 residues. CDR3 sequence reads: CASSPGSQETQYF. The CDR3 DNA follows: TGTGCCAGCTCACCAGGCTCTCAAGAGACCCAGTACTTC.

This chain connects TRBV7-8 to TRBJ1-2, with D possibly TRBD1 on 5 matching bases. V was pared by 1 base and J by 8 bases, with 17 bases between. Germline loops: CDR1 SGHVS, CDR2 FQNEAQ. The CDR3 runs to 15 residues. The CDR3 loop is CASSLEAGWSPGYTF. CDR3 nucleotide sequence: TGTGCCAGCAGCTTAGAGGCAGGGTGGAGTCCCGGCTACACCTTC.

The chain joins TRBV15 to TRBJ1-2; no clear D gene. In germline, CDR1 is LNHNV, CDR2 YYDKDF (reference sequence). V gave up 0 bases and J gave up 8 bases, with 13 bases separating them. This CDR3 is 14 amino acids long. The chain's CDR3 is CATSREVMSRGYTF. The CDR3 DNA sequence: TGTGCCACCAGCAGAGAGGTCATGAGCCGCGGCTACACCTTC. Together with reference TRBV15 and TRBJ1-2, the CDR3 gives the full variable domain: DAMVIQNPRYQVTQFGKPVTLSCSQTLNHNVMYWYQQKSSQAPKLLFHYYDKDFNNEADTPDNFQSRRPNTSFCFLDIRSPGLGDTAMYLCATSREVMSRGYTFGSGTRLTVV.

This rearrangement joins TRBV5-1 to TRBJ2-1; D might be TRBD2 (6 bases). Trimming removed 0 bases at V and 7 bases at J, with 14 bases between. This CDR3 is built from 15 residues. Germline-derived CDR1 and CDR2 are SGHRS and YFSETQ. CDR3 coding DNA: TGCGCCAGCAGCTTGGGGCCGGGGGAGATGAATGAGCAGTTCTTC. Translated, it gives CASSLGPGEMNEQFF.

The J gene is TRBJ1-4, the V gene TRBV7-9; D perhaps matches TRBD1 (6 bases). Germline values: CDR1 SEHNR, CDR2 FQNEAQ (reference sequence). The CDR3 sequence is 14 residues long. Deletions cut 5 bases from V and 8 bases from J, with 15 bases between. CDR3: CASSIQGSQEKLFF. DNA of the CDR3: TGTGCCAGCAGCATACAGGGCTCTCAAGAAAAACTGTTTTTT.

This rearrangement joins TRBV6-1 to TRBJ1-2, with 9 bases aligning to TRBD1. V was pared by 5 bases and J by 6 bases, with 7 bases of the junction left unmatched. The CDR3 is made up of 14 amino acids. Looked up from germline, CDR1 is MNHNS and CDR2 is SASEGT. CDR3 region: CASSPNRGRDGYTF. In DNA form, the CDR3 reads TGTGCCAGCAGTCCCAACAGGGGGCGGGATGGCTACACCTTC.

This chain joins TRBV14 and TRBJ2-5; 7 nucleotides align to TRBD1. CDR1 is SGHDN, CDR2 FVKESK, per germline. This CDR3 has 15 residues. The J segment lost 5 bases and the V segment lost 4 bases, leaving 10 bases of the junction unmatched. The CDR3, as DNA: TGTGCCAGCAGCCTCCCAAGGGGGCGCAGGGAGACCCAGTACTTC. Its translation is CASSLPRGRRETQYF.

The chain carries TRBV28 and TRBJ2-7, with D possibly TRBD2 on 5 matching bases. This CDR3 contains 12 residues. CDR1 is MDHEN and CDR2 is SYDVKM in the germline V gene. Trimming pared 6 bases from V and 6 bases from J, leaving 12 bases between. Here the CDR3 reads CASSVGSGEQYV. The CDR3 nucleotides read TGTGCCAGCAGCGTAGGGAGTGGCGAGCAGTACGTC.

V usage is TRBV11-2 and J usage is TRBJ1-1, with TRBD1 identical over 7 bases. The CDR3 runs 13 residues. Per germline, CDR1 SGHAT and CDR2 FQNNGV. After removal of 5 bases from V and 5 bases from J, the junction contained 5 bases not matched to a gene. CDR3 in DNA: TGTGCCAGCAGCCCGACAGGGCGGACTGAAGCTTTCTTT. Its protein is CASSPTGRTEAFF.

In DNA, the CDR3 is TGTGCCAGCAGCGCCTACAGGGCTACCGGGGAGCTGTTTTTT. Encoded protein: CASSAYRATGELFF. The chain recombines TRBV5-6 with TRBJ2-2, with TRBD1 as a possible D gene (6 bases). V lost 4 bases and J lost 5, with 12 bases in between. The CDR3 covers 14 residues. Germline values: CDR1 SGHDT, CDR2 YYEEEE.

The CDR3 nucleotides are TGTGCCAGCAGTGCCAGGACAGGGGTGGTAGAGACCCAGTACTTC. Protein product: CASSARTGVVETQYF. The chain employs TRBV27 and TRBJ2-5; 9 bases agree with TRBD1. Germline V CDR1 and CDR2: MNHEY, SMNVEV (reference sequence). CDR3 size: 15 residues. With 5 bases clipped from V and 4 bases from J, the junction kept 8 bases outside the gene matches.

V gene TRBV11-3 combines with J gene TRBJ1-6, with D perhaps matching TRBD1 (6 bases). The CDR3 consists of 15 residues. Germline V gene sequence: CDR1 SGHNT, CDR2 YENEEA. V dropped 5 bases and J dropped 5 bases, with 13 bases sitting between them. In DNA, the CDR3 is TGTGCCAGCAGCGAAGGGACAAGTGATAATTCACCCCTCCACTTT. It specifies CASSEGTSDNSPLHF. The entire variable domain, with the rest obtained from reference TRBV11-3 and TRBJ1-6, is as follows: EAGVVQSPRYKIIEKKQPVAFWCNPISGHNTLYWYLQNLGQGPELLIRYENEEAVDDSQLPKDRFSAERLKGVDSTLKIQPAELGDSAVYLCASSEGTSDNSPLHFGNGTRLTVT.

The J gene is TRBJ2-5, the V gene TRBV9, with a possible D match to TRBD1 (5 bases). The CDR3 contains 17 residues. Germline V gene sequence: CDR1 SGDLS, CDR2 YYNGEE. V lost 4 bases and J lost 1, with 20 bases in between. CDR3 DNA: TGTGCCAGCAGCCCCTTGGGGCAAACCCCATCCCAAGAGACCCAGTACTTC. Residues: CASSPLGQTPSQETQYF.

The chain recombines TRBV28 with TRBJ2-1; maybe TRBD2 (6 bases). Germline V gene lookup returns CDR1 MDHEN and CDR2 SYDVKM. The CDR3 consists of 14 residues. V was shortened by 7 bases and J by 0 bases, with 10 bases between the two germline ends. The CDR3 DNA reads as TGTGCCAGCACCTCGGGACTCTCCTACAATGAGCAGTTCTTC. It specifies CASTSGLSYNEQFF.

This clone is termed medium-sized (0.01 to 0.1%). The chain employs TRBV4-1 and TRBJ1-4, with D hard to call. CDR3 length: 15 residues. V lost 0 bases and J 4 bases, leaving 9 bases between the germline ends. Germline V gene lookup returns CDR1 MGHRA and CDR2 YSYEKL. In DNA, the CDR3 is TGCGCCAGCAGCCAAGATCGAGGCAGTAATGAAAAACTGTTTTTT. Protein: CASSQDRGSNEKLFF.

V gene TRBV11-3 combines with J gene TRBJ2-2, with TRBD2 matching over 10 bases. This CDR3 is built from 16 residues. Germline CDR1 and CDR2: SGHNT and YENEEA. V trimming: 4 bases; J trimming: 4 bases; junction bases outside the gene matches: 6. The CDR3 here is CASSSLAGGATGELFF. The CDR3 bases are TGTGCCAGCAGCTCCTTAGCGGGGGGCGCCACCGGGGAGCTGTTTTTT.

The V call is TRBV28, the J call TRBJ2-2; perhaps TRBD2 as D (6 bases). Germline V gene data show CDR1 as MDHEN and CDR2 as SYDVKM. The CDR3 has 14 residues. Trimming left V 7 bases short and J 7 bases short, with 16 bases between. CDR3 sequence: CASTPGGKGGELFF. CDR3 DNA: TGTGCCAGCACTCCTGGAGGGAAAGGCGGGGAGCTGTTTTTT.

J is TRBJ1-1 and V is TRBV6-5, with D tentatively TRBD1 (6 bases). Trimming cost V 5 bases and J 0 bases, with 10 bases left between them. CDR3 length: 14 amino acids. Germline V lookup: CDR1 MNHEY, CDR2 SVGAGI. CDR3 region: CASSEQGMNTEAFF. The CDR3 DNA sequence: TGTGCCAGCAGTGAACAGGGAATGAACACTGAAGCTTTCTTT.

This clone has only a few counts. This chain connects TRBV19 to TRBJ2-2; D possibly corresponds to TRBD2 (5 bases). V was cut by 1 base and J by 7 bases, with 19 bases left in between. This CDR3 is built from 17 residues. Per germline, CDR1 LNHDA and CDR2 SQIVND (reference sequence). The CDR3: CASSIGGIVSAGGELFF. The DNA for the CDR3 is TGTGCCAGTAGTATAGGAGGGATTGTCTCCGCAGGCGGGGAGCTGTTTTTT.

The CDR3: CASSPRDIDSGELFF. CDR3 coding DNA: TGTGCCAGCAGCCCTCGGGACATCGACTCTGGGGAGCTGTTTTTT. This sequence joins TRBV9 and TRBJ2-2, with D possibly being TRBD1 (6 bases). The CDR3 loop spans 15 amino acids. Per the germline V gene, CDR1 is SGDLS and CDR2 is YYNGEE. Trimming left V 4 bases short and J 8 bases short, with 18 bases between.

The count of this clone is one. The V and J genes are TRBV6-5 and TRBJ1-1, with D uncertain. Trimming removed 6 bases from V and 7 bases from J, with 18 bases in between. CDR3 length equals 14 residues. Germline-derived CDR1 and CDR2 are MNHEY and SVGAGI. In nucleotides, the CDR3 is TGTGCCAGCAGGAAATCAGGACTCGACCTTGAAGCTTTCTTT. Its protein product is CASRKSGLDLEAFF.

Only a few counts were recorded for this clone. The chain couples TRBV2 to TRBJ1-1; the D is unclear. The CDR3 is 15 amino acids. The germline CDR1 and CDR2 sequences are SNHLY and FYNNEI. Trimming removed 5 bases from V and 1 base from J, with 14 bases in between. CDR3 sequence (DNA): TGTGCCAGCAGTCCCCCGGGAGGCGCGAACACTGAAGCTTTCTTT. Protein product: CASSPPGGANTEAFF.

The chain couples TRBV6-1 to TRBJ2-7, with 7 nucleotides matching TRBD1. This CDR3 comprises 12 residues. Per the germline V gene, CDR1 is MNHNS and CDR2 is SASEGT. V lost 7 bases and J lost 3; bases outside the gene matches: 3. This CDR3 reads CASKNRGYEQYV. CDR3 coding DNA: TGTGCCAGCAAGAACAGGGGCTACGAGCAGTACGTC.

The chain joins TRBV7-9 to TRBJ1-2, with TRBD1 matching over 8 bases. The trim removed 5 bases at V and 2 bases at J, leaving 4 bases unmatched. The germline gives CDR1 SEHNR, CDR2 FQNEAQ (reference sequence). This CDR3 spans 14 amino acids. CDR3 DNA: TGTGCCAGCAGCCCTCGGACAGGGAACTATGGCTACACCTTC. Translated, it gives CASSPRTGNYGYTF.

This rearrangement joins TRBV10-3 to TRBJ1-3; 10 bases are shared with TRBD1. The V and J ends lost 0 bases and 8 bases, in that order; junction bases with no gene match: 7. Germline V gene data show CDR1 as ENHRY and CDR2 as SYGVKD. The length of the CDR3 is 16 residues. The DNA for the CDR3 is TGTGCCATCAGTGAGTCGACAGGGGGCGCCCAGGACACCATATATTTT. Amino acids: CAISESTGGAQDTIYF.